Below are 25 T cell receptor beta chains sequenced from a single sample in a study of Ad26.COV2.S vaccination and SARS-CoV-2 variants. Stated treatment: roughly 20 received Ad26.COV2.S at low or high dose, single or two shots; 5 received placebo; per-sample allocation not given. It was on day 63 after the first vaccine or placebo injection that samples were taken. Measured with immunoSEQ multiplex PCR; TCRdb has only the in-frame clones, and not every one. The data hold about 410,000 clones, with about 85% observed a single time. Sequenced here: peripheral blood, sampled in a trial of Ad26.COV2.S vaccine versus placebo. The receptor set was obtained from a person aged 18-60 years who received the Ad26.COV2.S COVID-19 vaccine or a placebo.

The chain combines TRBV5-8 with TRBJ2-7; perhaps D is TRBD1 or TRBD2 (5 bases each). The V gene lost 7 bases and the J gene lost 3 bases, with 14 bases spanning the gap. Germline values: CDR1 SGHTS, CDR2 YDEGEE. The CDR3 contains 13 residues. The CDR3 region has the DNA TGTGCCAGCGACCGGGACGTTGACTACGAGCAGTACTTC. This gives the protein CASDRDVDYEQYF.

J is TRBJ1-6 and V is TRBV27; 7 bases align to TRBD1. Germline assignment: CDR1 MNHEY and CDR2 SMNVEV (reference sequence). J was trimmed by 9 bases and V by 3 bases; bases with no gene match: 2. The CDR3 is 13 amino acids. The CDR3 DNA is TGTGCCAGCAGTTTTAACAGGGGTTCACCCCTCCACTTT. Protein sequence: CASSFNRGSPLHF.

V is TRBV21-1 and J is TRBJ2-1; no check of the table's D call, TRBD2, against the DNA was made. TRBV21-1 has pseudogene status. This CDR3 has 15 residues. CDR3 sequence reads: CASSNPGLAGREQFF. CDR3 DNA: TGTGCCAGCAGCAACCCGGGACTAGCGGGAAGAGAGCAGTTCTTC.

V is TRBV12-3 or TRBV12-4 and J is TRBJ2-3, with D possibly called TRBD1 or TRBD2 (5 bases each). This CDR3 has 11 amino acids. V lost 7 bases, J lost 8 bases, and 10 bases lay in between. Here the CDR3 reads CASTGAVTQYF. CDR3 bases: TGTGCCAGCACCGGGGCGGTTACGCAGTATTTT.

The V gene is TRBV3-1 (or the pseudogene TRBV3-2), the J gene TRBJ1-6, with D maybe TRBD1 (5 bases). This CDR3 spans 16 amino acids. Deletions cut 6 bases from V and 5 bases from J, with 17 bases between. Germline V gene sequence: CDR1 LGHDT, CDR2 YNNKEL (reference sequence). This CDR3 is CASSPGGGWDNSPLHF. The CDR3 DNA is TGTGCCAGCAGTCCCGGGGGAGGGTGGGATAATTCACCCCTCCACTTT.

The chain recombines TRBV6-1 with TRBJ1-2; D call uncertain. The CDR3 consists of 15 residues. The ends were cut back, 2 bases at V and 8 bases at J, with 18 bases in the middle. Germline V lookup: CDR1 MNHNS, CDR2 SASEGT. The CDR3 DNA reads as TGTGCCAGCAGTGAACAGTTTGCCCCGAGCGGGGGCTACACCTTC. This encodes CASSEQFAPSGGYTF.

In its sample, this clone was seen once. The CDR3 loop reads CAIGGPPPAFF. CDR3 nucleotides: TGTGCCATCGGGGGACCGCCACCCGCTTTCTTT. V gene TRBV12-3 or TRBV12-4 combines with J gene TRBJ1-1, with D tentatively TRBD1 (5 bases). Trimming left V 10 bases short and J 11 bases short, with 17 bases between. This CDR3 comprises 11 residues.

The chain combines TRBV5-1 with TRBJ1-1; D remains ambiguous. Germline V gene lookup returns CDR1 SGHRS and CDR2 YFSETQ. The germline V and J ends were trimmed by 2 bases and 1 base, with 12 bases remaining between them. The CDR3 has 15 residues. CDR3 protein: CASSFRGPGNTEAFF. As DNA, the CDR3 is TGCGCCAGCAGCTTTCGGGGTCCAGGGAACACTGAAGCTTTCTTT.

CDR3 nucleotides: TGTGCCAGCAGCAATAGAAGGGCCAATGAGCAGTTCTTC. Amino acids: CASSNRRANEQFF. The chain has TRBV7-9 and TRBJ2-1; D gene uncertain. CDR3 length: 13 amino acids. CDR1 is SEHNR and CDR2 is FQNEAQ in the germline V gene (reference sequence). The V end lost 5 bases, the J end lost 6 bases, and 11 bases lay between the germline ends.

The chain uses TRBV9 and TRBJ2-5; 7 nucleotides align to TRBD1. The CDR3 is 16 amino acids. Germline CDR1 and CDR2: SGDLS and YYNGEE. V trimming: 0 bases; J trimming: 4 bases; junction bases outside the gene matches: 9. The DNA for the CDR3 is TGTGCCAGCAGCGTAGAGACAGGGACCGGAGGAGAGACCCAGTACTTC. Its protein product is CASSVETGTGGETQYF.

V and J are TRBV10-1 and TRBJ1-2; the D gene is possibly TRBD1 (6 bases). Trimming cost V 2 bases and J 2 bases, with 21 bases left between them. The germline V gene has CDR1 WNHNN and CDR2 SYGVQD (reference sequence). CDR3 length: 18 residues. The CDR3 here is CASSENGQGRIVNYGYTF. The CDR3 nucleotides read TGCGCCAGCAGTGAGAACGGGCAGGGGCGGATTGTAAACTATGGCTACACCTTC.

This clone was observed a single time. The rearrangement uses TRBV4-2 and TRBJ1-1; perhaps TRBD1 as D (5 bases). Germline CDR1 reads LGHNA; CDR2 reads YNFKEQ. V lost 0 bases and J lost 1, with 9 bases in between. The CDR3 runs 15 residues. CDR3 nucleotide sequence: TGTGCCAGCAGCCAAGATAGACAGAGGAACACTGAAGCTTTCTTT. Translated, it gives CASSQDRQRNTEAFF.

The rearrangement links TRBV5-4 to TRBJ2-3; D not resolved. CDR1 SGHNT and CDR2 YYREEE come from the germline V gene (reference sequence). V lost 6 bases and J lost 5, with 10 bases in between. CDR3 size: 12 residues. The DNA for the CDR3 is TGTGCCAGCACCTCGTTAGAAGATACGCAGTATTTT. This gives the protein CASTSLEDTQYF.

J is TRBJ2-7 and V is TRBV5-5, with 10 bases that match TRBD1. V lost 5 bases, J lost 4 bases, and 9 bases stayed unmatched. Per the germline V gene, CDR1 is SGHKS and CDR2 is YYEKEE (reference sequence). This CDR3 contains 15 residues. The CDR3 sequence is CASRIDRGQRYEQYF. Written as DNA, the CDR3 is TGTGCCAGCAGAATAGACAGGGGGCAACGGTACGAGCAGTACTTC.

The chain combines TRBV10-3 with TRBJ2-5, with TRBD2 matching over 9 bases. CDR3 length: 13 amino acids. The V segment lost 10 bases and the J segment 0 bases; nucleotides outside the gene matches: 3. Germline-derived CDR1 and CDR2 are ENHRY and SYGVKD. CDR3 DNA: TGTGCCACCAGCGGGGGGTACCAAGAGACCCAGTACTTC. Translating it yields CATSGGYQETQYF.

V and J are TRBV12-3 or TRBV12-4 and TRBJ1-6; D call uncertain. Trimming removed 6 bases at V and 8 bases at J, with 11 bases between. The CDR3 runs 13 residues. The chain's CDR3 is CASREGLDSPLHF. The CDR3 DNA is TGTGCCAGCAGAGAAGGGCTTGATTCACCCCTCCACTTT.

Details on this clone: Other DNA variants within this sample encode the same CDR3. The chain joins TRBV15 to TRBJ2-7; D is undetermined. Trimming shortened V by 0 bases and J by 2 bases, and 8 bases separated the two germline ends. Per the germline V gene, CDR1 is LNHNV and CDR2 is YYDKDF (reference sequence). This CDR3 spans 14 amino acids. The CDR3 loop reads CATSRDRTAYEQYF. The CDR3 DNA follows: TGTGCCACCAGCAGAGATCGAACAGCCTACGAGCAGTACTTC.

The chain joins TRBV5-1 to TRBJ2-7; D not resolved. Germline loops: CDR1 SGHRS, CDR2 YFSETQ. Trimming left V 4 bases short and J 0 bases short, with 14 bases between. This CDR3 comprises 15 residues. CDR3 in amino acids: CASSHGAVGSYEQYF. DNA for the CDR3: TGCGCCAGCAGCCATGGCGCGGTAGGCTCCTACGAGCAGTACTTC. The full variable domain, its missing parts supplied by reference TRBV5-1 and TRBJ2-7, is KAGVTQTPRYLIKTRGQQVTLSCSPISGHRSVSWYQQTPGQGLQFLFEYFSETQRNKGNFPGRFSGRQFSNSRSEMNVSTLELGDSALYLCASSHGAVGSYEQYFGPGTRLTVT.

The chain combines TRBV6-5 with TRBJ2-1; the D is unclear. V lost 5 bases and J 5 bases, leaving 10 bases between the germline ends. Germline CDR1 and CDR2: MNHEY and SVGAGI. The CDR3 has 13 residues. The CDR3 region is CASSNRRNNEQFF. The CDR3 DNA reads TGTGCCAGCAGTAACCGCCGTAACAATGAGCAGTTCTTC.

The V gene is TRBV30, the J gene TRBJ1-4, with TRBD1 as a possible D gene (6 bases). Per the germline V gene, CDR1 is GTSNPN and CDR2 is SVGIG (reference sequence). CDR3 length: 17 residues. V lost 0 bases to trimming and J lost 7 bases, with 21 bases between them. For the CDR3, the DNA is TGTGCCTGGAGTGTATTTGGTGGGCCGGGGGCGAGTGAAAAACTGTTTTTT. This translates into CAWSVFGGPGASEKLFF. The variable domain in full, with the rest retrieved from reference TRBV30 and TRBJ1-4, is SQTIHQWPATLVQPVGSPLSLECTVEGTSNPNLYWYRQAAGRGLQLLFYSVGIGQISSEVPQNLSASRPQDRQFILSSKKLLLSDSGFYLCAWSVFGGPGASEKLFFGSGTQLSVL.

The rearrangement links TRBV6-5 to TRBJ2-7; D gene uncertain. The CDR3 has 10 residues. Trimming cost V 7 bases and J 6 bases, with 7 bases left between them. The germline CDR1 and CDR2 sequences are MNHEY and SVGAGI. This chain's CDR3 is CASTNSEQYF. Here the CDR3 DNA reads TGTGCCAGCACCAACTCCGAGCAGTACTTC.

In DNA form, the CDR3 reads TGTGCCAGCAGTGAAAATGACAGGGGGTATGAAAAACTGTTTTTT. Translating gives CASSENDRGYEKLFF. This chain connects TRBV6-1 to TRBJ1-4; 9 bases are a match to TRBD1. The J segment lost 6 bases and the V segment lost 2 bases, leaving 4 bases of the junction unmatched. There are 15 residues in the CDR3. Germline values: CDR1 MNHNS, CDR2 SASEGT.

The genes are TRBV6-5 and TRBJ2-1; 8 nucleotides line up with TRBD2. The CDR3 sequence is 16 residues long. Germline V gene sequence: CDR1 MNHEY, CDR2 SVGAGI. V was pared by 4 bases and J by 1 base, with 6 bases of the junction left unmatched. This chain's CDR3 is CASSFGTSRSYNEQFF. The CDR3, as DNA: TGTGCCAGCAGTTTCGGGACTAGTCGTTCCTACAATGAGCAGTTCTTC.

The sample holds one count of this clone. The genes are TRBV7-2 and TRBJ1-3; D perhaps matches TRBD1 (6 bases). Trimming removed 0 bases at V and 0 bases at J, with 9 bases between. This CDR3 spans 16 amino acids. Per germline, CDR1 SGHTA and CDR2 FQGNSA. CDR3 nucleotides: TGTGCCAGCAGCTTAGCGGACAGAGACTCTGGAAACACCATATATTTT. This encodes CASSLADRDSGNTIYF.

The V call is TRBV7-8, the J call TRBJ2-4; a weak D match, TRBD2 (5 bases). With 0 bases removed from V and 1 base from J, the gap between germline ends came to 7 bases. The CDR3 is made up of 15 amino acids. Germline lookup yields CDR1 SGHVS and CDR2 FQNEAQ. As DNA, the CDR3 is TGTGCCAGCAGCTTAGCTCGAGGGGCCAAAAACATTCAGTACTTC. It yields the protein CASSLARGAKNIQYF.